This TCR beta chain came from a study of shared clonotypes between healthy human individuals. Points on this clone: Its antigen remains unidentified.

Study results and caveats: Expectations were that clonotype sharing among donors would be affected by sequencing depth. Naive subsets, compared against memory subsets, generally had larger estimated richness values.

The CDR3 extends over 14 amino acids. Germline values: CDR1 SGHTS, CDR2 YDEGEE. Trimming left V 3 bases short and J 7 bases short, with 16 bases between. Deep-level settings were used for running the assay. Sequencing used immunoSEQ multiplex PCR; TCRdb keeps in-frame clones, though not all of them. The table records around 510,000 clones, around 95% of them present only once. The sequencing input was naive CD4+ T cells sorted from blood. Noted subset: CD45RA+ positively selected. This sequence was found in a woman younger than 45 in good health. V usage is TRBV5-8 and J usage is TRBJ1-2; possibly TRBD1 for D (5 bases). CDR3 in amino acids: CASSSTWGELGYTF. In DNA, the CDR3 is TGTGCCAGCAGCTCCACCTGGGGGGAGCTTGGCTACACCTTC. Based on the CDR3 plus reference TRBV5-8 and TRBJ1-2, the full variable domain is EAGVTQSPTHLIKTRGQQATLRCSPISGHTSVYWYQQALGLGLQFLLWYDEGEERNRGNFPPRFSGRQFPNYSSELNVNALELEDSALYLCASSSTWGELGYTFGSGTRLTVV.